This T cell receptor beta chain was identified during a study of cytomegalovirus exposure and HLA in healthy donors. Sequenced by immunoSEQ multiplex PCR; TCRdb stores in-frame clones only, minus some. The data show 50,000 to 65,000 clones, almost 97% seen once. As for this clone: Its target is not known.

The CDR3 contains 15 residues. The germline V and J ends were trimmed by 5 bases and 0 bases, with 10 bases remaining between them. Germline V gene lookup returns CDR1 SGHAT and CDR2 FQNNGV. Study-wide points: Cytomegalovirus status was reportedly diagnosed by the classifier with high sensitivity and specificity. Across donors, most TCRs were seen rarely, yet some public ones were widespread. A list of 164 TCR beta chains associated with cytomegalovirus was given.

The gene calls are TRBV11-2 and TRBJ2-2; TRBD1 might be the D (6 bases). The sequenced sample was PBMCs. This TCR came from a woman between 18 and 30 years old in good health and CMV-seronegative. This CDR3 reads CASSKTGSNTGELFF. CDR3 DNA: TGTGCCAGCAGCAAAACAGGGTCGAACACCGGGGAGCTGTTTTTT.